The clone carrying this T cell receptor beta chain has more than one count but fewer than ten. Germline and junction disagree at one end, which may indicate a read error. This sample stems from a study of cytomegalovirus exposure and HLA in healthy donors. PCR primers comprised 60 Vbeta and 13 Jbeta primers. Assay: immunoSEQ multiplex PCR; the TCRdb copy retains only in-frame clones and omits some. The sample includes tens of thousands of clones, around 75% of them seen just once. This CDR3 is 14 amino acids long. The germline CDR1 and CDR2 sequences are LGHNA and YNFKEQ. The V gene is TRBV4-2, the J gene TRBJ1-2, with D uncertain. The sequenced sample was PBMCs. The origin of this receptor is a man aged 45 to 65 in good health and CMV-seropositive. DNA for the CDR3: TGTGCCACCCTACAAGCTAGGAGGAACTATGGCTCCACCTTC. It specifies CATLQARRNYGSTF.